What follows describes a single TCR beta chain. Per germline, CDR1 SGHDT and CDR2 YYEEEE. The V and J ends lost 2 bases and 7 bases respectively, with 13 bases between them. There are 14 residues in the CDR3. This specimen comes from a study of T cells after somatic rescue of genetic block. TCRdb's table, derived via immunoSEQ multiplex PCR, lists solely in-frame clones and lacks some. There are around 52,000 clones in the sample; approximately 96% occur only once, and about 0.076% lies in the top ten. The receptor was isolated from a child less than two years old. The sequenced sample was peripheral blood mononuclear cells (PBMCs). V usage is TRBV5-6 and J usage is TRBJ2-1; perhaps TRBD2 as D (6 bases). The CDR3 loop is CASSFRTTKNEQFF. CDR3 sequence (DNA): TGTGCCAGCAGCTTCCGGACTACCAAAAATGAGCAGTTCTTC.